This T cell receptor beta chain appears in the sequencing data of a study of T cells in Graves' hyperthyroidism and ophthalmopathy. Based on clinical symptoms, serum thyroxine and TRAb, thyroid ultrasound and orbital computed tomography, diagnoses were reached. What was amplified from RNA transcripts were TCR beta CDR3 regions. TCR CDR3 regions were first amplified by RT-PCR with HTBI primers. TCRdb reprocessed the multiplex PCR reads with MiXCR, giving one entry per CDR3 protein. This sample has about 720,000 distinct CDR3 sequences, with approximately 16% found just once. The receptor comes from a man in his late teens or twenties with Graves' hyperthyroidism. The sample consisted of blood.

CDR3 region: CATSFRLQDMQFF. The CDR3 DNA follows: TGTGCCACCAGCTTTCGGCTACAGGATATGCAGTTCTTC. The chain recombines TRBV15 with TRBJ2-1; possibly TRBD1 for D (5 bases). Germline-derived CDR1 and CDR2 are LNHNV and YYDKDF (reference sequence). Trimming removed 5 bases at V and 12 bases at J, with 17 bases between. The CDR3 length is 13 residues.